This TCR beta chain originates from a study of graft-versus-host responses after intestinal transplantation listed by TCRdb under 2021. About the investigation overall: Multivisceral, liver-intestinal, or isolated intestinal transplants were received by the recipients. To identify alloreactive clones, pre-transplant mixed lymphocyte reaction products were sequenced and then compared with unstimulated pre-transplant donor and recipient T cells. After intestinal transplantation, graft-versus-host and host-versus-graft alloreactive T cell clones were followed in the graft, circulation and bone marrow using bulk TCR-beta CDR3 sequencing. All recipients received anti-thymocyte globulin induction followed by maintenance tacrolimus and steroids for roughly three years. The cohort enrolled 24 intestinal transplant recipients, one of whom was a retransplant, and a few patients without pretransplant specimens were excluded. Rather than going through the commercial service, samples from a few later patients were sequenced in-house on an Illumina MiSeq and processed with MiXCR. A peak of at least 4% donor T cells among recipient peripheral blood mononuclear cells was the definition used for donor T cell macrochimerism. General conclusions and limits of the study: The relatively low number and heterogeneity of intestinal transplant patients limited the conclusions. Early after transplant, peak levels of circulating GvH clones were found to be associated with declines in HvG clones. GvH clones were found in recipient bone marrow, and some of the GvH clones appeared earlier in ileal mucosa or blood, which is consistent with an intestinal mucosal origin. Patients with donor T cell macrochimerism had high GvH to HvG T cell clonal ratios in their allografts.

The sample's time point label, decoded: cells obtained before transplantation from donor or recipient. CD3+CD4+ and CD3+CD8+ populations were FACS-sorted from unstimulated pre-transplant donor and recipient cells taken from spleen or lymph nodes. From its cysteine to its phenylalanine, the CDR3 spans 15 amino acids. Just CDR3 DNA is preserved here, 45 bases in frame from base 1. V ends up 4 bases short and J 6 bases short, with an unmatched junction base count of 7. CDR1 MNHEY and CDR2 SMNVEV are derived from the germline V gene (reference sequence). On this clone: Which antigen it targets is not known. No quality values exist for individual bases; no much larger clone is one base distant.

Preparation of the library involved the immunoSEQ multiplex PCR assay. For most patients, genomic DNA was isolated with the Qiagen DNeasy Blood and Tissue Kit and sent frozen to Adaptive Biotechnologies for TCR sequencing. For most patients, high-throughput TCR-beta CDR3 sequencing of genomic DNA was performed by Adaptive Biotechnologies. For the original study's pipeline: TCR sequencing data for around 19 patients were retrieved from Adaptive's ImmunoSEQ software; a few other patients were processed with MiXCR and VDJtools. To correct CD4 versus CD8 sorting errors, sequences present in both subsets at a frequency ratio below 5:1 were removed. CDR3 nucleotide sequences shared by donor and recipient were removed because the origin of these sequences could not be assigned. To count as alloreactive, a clone needed at least 2-fold expansion over unstimulated cells and a minimum CFSE-low frequency of 0.002% (template counts) or 0.001% (read counts). Mappable clones were those detected in sequenced pre-transplant spleen, lymph node, or MLR CFSE-low populations of the donor or recipient. Cumulative frequency of alloreactive clones was calculated as a percentage of all sequences weighted by copy number. Held by TCRdb, this immuneACCESS table contains in-frame sequences only and omits some clones. Under half of the omission traces to an unresolved V gene where checked; the cause of the rest is unknown. That table furnishes V, J and clone size, whereas the DNA furnished D and trimming. This sample gives about 71,000 clones in total; 90% of them show up just once. Of the sample, roughly 1.3% falls within the top ten clones.

The sample was unstimulated CD8+ T cells sorted from spleen or lymph node cells, taken before intestinal transplant. In this chain, TRBV27 is recombined with TRBJ2-3, with 10 bases in between that match TRBD1. The sequence was collected from a human donor who received an intestinal transplant. The nucleotide sequence reads as follows: TGTGCCAGCAGTTGGGACAGGGGTGCGTCCGATACGCAGTATTTT. It encodes CASSWDRGASDTQYF.